The 8 T cell receptor beta chains given below trace back to one sample, sequenced in a study of T-cell reconstitution after alpha-beta-depleted transplantation in children. Unique molecular identifiers were incorporated during preparation of the TCRbeta library. MiXCR, applied by TCRdb to the PCR reads, yields one record per CDR3 protein. The top ten hold around 2.5% of the sample, which has 260,000 or so distinct CDR3 sequences, 12% seen once. The input for sequencing was PBMCs from the stem cell graft donor, taken from the stem cell graft. The receptors come from a human donor who donated a stem cell graft to a child with acute lymphoblastic leukemia.

This clonotype was detected many times. The V gene is TRBV12-3 or TRBV12-4, the J gene TRBJ1-5; TRBD1 matches 9 bases. The CDR3 has 16 residues. V was clipped by 5 bases and J by 2 bases; unmatched bases: 7. The CDR3 DNA follows: TGTGCCAGCAGTGAGCACAGGGGGCAAGGCAATCAGCCCCAGCATTTT. Protein sequence: CASSEHRGQGNQPQHF.

The rearrangement uses TRBV12-3 or TRBV12-4 and TRBJ1-5; D possibly corresponds to TRBD1 (5 bases). V gave up 1 base and J gave up 6 bases, with 13 bases separating them. This CDR3 contains 15 residues. CDR3 region: CASSLVRDRLQPQHF. CDR3 nucleotide sequence: TGTGCCAGCAGTTTAGTTAGAGACAGACTTCAGCCCCAGCATTTT.

This clonotype was found many times. The chain links TRBV5-1 to TRBJ2-3; tentative D call: TRBD2 (6 bases). Looked up from germline, CDR1 is SGHRS and CDR2 is YFSETQ. The V end lost 2 bases, the J end lost 2 bases, and 12 bases lay between the germline ends. The CDR3 is 15 residues long. CDR3 DNA: TGCGCCAGCAGCTTCACGGGGGATCACACAGATACGCAGTATTTT. Translated, it gives CASSFTGDHTDTQYF.

This clonotype has at least ten counts. The chain joins TRBV12-3 or TRBV12-4 to TRBJ1-1; D uncertain. The CDR3 is 13 amino acids. V gave up 3 bases and J gave up 1 base, with 6 bases separating them. Written as DNA, the CDR3 is TGTGCCAGCAGTTTTTCAACGAACACTGAAGCTTTCTTT. Amino acids: CASSFSTNTEAFF.

This clonotype was counted many times. The chain employs TRBV5-6 and TRBJ2-7, with D perhaps TRBD1 or TRBD2 (5 bases each). This CDR3 region has 16 residues. Germline values: CDR1 SGHDT, CDR2 YYEEEE. The germline V and J ends were trimmed by 4 bases and 2 bases, with 19 bases remaining between them. The CDR3 DNA sequence: TGTGCCAGCAGCCCAACTCCCGGGGCGAAGGCCTACGAGCAGTACTTC. As protein: CASSPTPGAKAYEQYF.

This clonotype was recorded at least ten times. The chain is built from TRBV20-1 and TRBJ2-7; D not certain. Germline CDR1 DFQATT, CDR2 SNEGSKA (reference sequence). The V end was cut by 4 bases, the J end by 1 base, with 8 bases between. The CDR3 has 12 amino acids. The CDR3: CSAMQSSYEQYF. The CDR3 bases are TGCAGTGCTATGCAGTCTTCCTACGAGCAGTACTTC.

This clonotype was seen many times. The rearrangement links TRBV20-1 to TRBJ2-7, with D perhaps matching TRBD1 (5 bases). Germline V gene sequence: CDR1 DFQATT, CDR2 SNEGSKA (reference sequence). The CDR3 has 13 residues. V lost 5 bases and J lost 5, with 16 bases in between. In nucleotides, the CDR3 is TGCAGTGCTTCCCGGGTCCAGGGAAACGAGCAGTACTTC. Protein sequence: CSASRVQGNEQYF.

This clonotype was detected ten times or more. CDR3 in amino acids: CSARGNPREVSNEQYF. The CDR3 DNA sequence: TGCAGTGCTAGAGGCAATCCCAGGGAGGTGAGCAACGAGCAGTACTTC. The chain recombines TRBV20-1 with TRBJ2-7, with D tentatively TRBD2 (6 bases). Germline V gives CDR1 DFQATT, CDR2 SNEGSKA (reference sequence). CDR3 size: 16 residues. V lost 1 base and J 5 bases, leaving 21 bases between the germline ends.